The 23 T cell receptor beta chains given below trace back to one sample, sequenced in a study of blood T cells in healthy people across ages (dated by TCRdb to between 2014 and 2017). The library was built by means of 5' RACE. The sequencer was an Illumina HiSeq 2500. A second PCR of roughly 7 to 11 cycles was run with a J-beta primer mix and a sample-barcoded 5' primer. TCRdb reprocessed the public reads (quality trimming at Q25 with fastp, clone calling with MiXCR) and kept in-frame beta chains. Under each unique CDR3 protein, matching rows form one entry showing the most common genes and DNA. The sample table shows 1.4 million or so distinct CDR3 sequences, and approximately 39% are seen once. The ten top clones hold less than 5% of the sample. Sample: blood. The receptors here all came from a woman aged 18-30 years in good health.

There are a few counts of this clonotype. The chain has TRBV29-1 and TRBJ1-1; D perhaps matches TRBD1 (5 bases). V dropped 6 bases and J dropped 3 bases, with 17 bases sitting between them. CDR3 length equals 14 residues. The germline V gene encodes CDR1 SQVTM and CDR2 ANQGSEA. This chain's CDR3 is CSVYQQERDTEAFF. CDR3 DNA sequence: TGCAGCGTCTACCAACAGGAGAGGGACACTGAAGCTTTCTTT.

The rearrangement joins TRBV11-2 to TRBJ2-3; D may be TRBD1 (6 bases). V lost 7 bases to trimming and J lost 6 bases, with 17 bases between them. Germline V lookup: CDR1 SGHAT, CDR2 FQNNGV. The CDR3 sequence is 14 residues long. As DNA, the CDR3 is TGTGCCAGCACCACGACAGGCCTCAGCGATACGCAGTATTTT. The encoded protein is CASTTTGLSDTQYF.

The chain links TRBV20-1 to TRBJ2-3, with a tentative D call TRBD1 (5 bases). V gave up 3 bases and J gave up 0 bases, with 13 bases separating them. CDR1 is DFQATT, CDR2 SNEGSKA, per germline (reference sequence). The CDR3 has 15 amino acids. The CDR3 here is CSARGVGLSTDTQYF. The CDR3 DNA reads TGCAGTGCTAGGGGCGTGGGGCTGAGCACAGATACGCAGTATTTT.

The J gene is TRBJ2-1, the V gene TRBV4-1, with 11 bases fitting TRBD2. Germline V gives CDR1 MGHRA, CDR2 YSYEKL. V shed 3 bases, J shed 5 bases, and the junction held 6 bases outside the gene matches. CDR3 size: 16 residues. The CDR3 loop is CASSQTLAGGHNEQFF. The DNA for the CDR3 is TGCGCCAGCAGCCAGACTCTAGCGGGGGGCCACAATGAGCAGTTCTTC.

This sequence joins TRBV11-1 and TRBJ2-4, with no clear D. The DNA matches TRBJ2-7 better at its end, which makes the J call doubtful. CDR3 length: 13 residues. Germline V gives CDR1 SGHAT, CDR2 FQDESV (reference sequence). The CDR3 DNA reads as TGTGCCAGCAGCTCTCAGCGAACCTACGAGCAGTACTTC. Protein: CASSSQRTYEQYF.

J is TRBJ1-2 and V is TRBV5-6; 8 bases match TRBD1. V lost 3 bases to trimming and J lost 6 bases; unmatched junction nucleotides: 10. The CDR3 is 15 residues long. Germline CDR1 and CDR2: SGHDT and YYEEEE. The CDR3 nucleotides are TGTGCCAGCAGCTATAGTACCGGGACAGGAGATGGCTACACCTTC. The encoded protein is CASSYSTGTGDGYTF.

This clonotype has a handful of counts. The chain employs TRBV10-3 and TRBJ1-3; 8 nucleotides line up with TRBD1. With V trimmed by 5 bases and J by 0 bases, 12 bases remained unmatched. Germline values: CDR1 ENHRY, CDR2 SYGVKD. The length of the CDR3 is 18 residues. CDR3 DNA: TGTGCCATCAGTCCGGGACAGGCGATACTCTACTCTGGAAACACCATATATTTT. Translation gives CAISPGQAILYSGNTIYF.

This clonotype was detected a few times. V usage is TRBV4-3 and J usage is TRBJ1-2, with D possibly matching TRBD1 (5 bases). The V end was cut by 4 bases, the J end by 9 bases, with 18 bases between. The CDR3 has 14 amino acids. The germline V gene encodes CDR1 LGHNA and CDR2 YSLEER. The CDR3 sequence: CASSLTGTTLRYTF. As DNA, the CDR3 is TGCGCCAGCAGCCTCACCGGGACGACCTTACGCTACACCTTC.

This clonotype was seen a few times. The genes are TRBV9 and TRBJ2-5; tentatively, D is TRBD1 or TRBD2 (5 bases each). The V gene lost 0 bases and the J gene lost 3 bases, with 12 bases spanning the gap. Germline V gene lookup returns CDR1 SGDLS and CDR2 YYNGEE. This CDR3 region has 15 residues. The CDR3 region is CASSVGLRGKETQYF. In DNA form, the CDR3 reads TGTGCCAGCAGCGTAGGACTGAGGGGAAAAGAGACCCAGTACTTC.

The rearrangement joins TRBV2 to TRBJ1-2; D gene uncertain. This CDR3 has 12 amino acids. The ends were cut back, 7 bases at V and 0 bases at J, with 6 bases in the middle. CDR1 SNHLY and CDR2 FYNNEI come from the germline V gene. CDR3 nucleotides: TGTGCCAGCACGGCCTCTAACTATGGCTACACCTTC. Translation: CASTASNYGYTF.

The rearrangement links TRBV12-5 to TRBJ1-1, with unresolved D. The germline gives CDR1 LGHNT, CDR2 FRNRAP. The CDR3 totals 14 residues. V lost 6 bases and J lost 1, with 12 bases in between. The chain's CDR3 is CASGTNVGNTEAFF. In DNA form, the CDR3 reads TGTGCTAGTGGGACAAATGTGGGGAACACTGAAGCTTTCTTT.

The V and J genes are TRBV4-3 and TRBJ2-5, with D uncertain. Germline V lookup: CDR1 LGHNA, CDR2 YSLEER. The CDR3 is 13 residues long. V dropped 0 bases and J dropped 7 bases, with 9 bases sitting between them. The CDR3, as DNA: TGCGCCAGCAGCCAAGAAGTAACGGTGACCCAGTACTTC. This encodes CASSQEVTVTQYF.

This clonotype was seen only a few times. CDR3 nucleotide sequence: TGTGCCATCAGTGACGGGACTAGTAGGAGGGATGAGCAGTTCTTC. It specifies CAISDGTSRRDEQFF. The rearrangement uses TRBV10-3 and TRBJ2-1; 8 positions agree with TRBD2. The J segment lost 8 bases and the V segment lost 3 bases, leaving 9 bases of the junction unmatched. There are 15 residues in the CDR3. Germline V gene data show CDR1 as ENHRY and CDR2 as SYGVKD.

The CDR3 region has the DNA TGTGCCAGCAGCCGTGGACTAGCGGGTTCCTACGAGCAGTACTTC. Its protein product is CASSRGLAGSYEQYF. The chain couples TRBV12-3 or TRBV12-4 to TRBJ2-7; 11 bases are shared with TRBD2. Unmatched junction bases numbered 5, after V lost 6 bases and J lost 1 base. The CDR3 length is 15 residues.

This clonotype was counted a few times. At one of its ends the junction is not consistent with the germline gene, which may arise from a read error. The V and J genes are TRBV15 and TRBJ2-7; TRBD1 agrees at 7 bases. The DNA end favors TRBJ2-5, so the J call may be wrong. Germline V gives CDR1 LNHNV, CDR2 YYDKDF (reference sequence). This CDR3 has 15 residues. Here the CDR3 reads CATRSPDRVIETQYF. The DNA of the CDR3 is TGTGCCACCCGCAGCCCCGACAGGGTAATTGAGACCCAGTACTTC.

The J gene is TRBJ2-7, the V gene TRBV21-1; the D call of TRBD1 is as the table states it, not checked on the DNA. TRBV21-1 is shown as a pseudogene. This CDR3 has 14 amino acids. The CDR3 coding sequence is TGTGCCAGCAGCAAAGGGACAGGGGACTACGAGCAGTACTTC. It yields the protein CASSKGTGDYEQYF.

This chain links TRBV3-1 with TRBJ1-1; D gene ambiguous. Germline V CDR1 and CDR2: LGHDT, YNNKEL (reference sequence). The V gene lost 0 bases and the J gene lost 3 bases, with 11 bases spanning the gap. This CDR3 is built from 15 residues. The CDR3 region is CASSQEVGSYTEAFF. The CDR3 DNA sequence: TGTGCCAGCAGCCAAGAGGTGGGTTCGTACACTGAAGCTTTCTTT.

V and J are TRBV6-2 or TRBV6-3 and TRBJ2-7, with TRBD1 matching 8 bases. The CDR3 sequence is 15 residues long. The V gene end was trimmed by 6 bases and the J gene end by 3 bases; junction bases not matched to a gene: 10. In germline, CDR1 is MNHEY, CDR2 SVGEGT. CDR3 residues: CASRPTGTGVYEQYF. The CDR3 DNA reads TGTGCCAGCAGACCCACAGGGACAGGCGTCTACGAGCAGTACTTC.

CDR3 coding DNA: TGTGCCAGCAGCGTAGATAACAGAAAAAACATTCAGTACTTC. Its translation: CASSVDNRKNIQYF. J is TRBJ2-4 and V is TRBV9; D is undetermined. Looked up from germline, CDR1 is SGDLS and CDR2 is YYNGEE. The V end lost 0 bases, the J end lost 4 bases, and 8 bases lay between the germline ends. CDR3 length: 14 amino acids. Looking up the rest from reference TRBV9 and TRBJ2-4 gives the full variable domain: DSGVTQTPKHLITATGQRVTLRCSPRSGDLSVYWYQQSLDQGLQFLIQYYNGEERAKGNILERFSAQQFPDLHSELNLSSLELGDSALYFCASSVDNRKNIQYFGAGTRLSVL.

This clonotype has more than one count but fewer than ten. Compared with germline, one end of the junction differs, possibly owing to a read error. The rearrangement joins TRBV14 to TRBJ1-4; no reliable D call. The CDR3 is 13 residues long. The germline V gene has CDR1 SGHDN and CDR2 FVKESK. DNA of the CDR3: TGTGCCAGCGGCCAAAGAGGCTGGGAAAAACTGTTTTTT. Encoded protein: CASGQRGWEKLFF.

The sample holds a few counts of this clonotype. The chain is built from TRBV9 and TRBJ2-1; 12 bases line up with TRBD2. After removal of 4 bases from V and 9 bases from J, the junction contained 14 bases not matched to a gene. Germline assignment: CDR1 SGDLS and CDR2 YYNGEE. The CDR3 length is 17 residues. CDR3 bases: TGTGCCAGCAGCCGCTCCGGCACTAGCGGGAGGTCCGGTGAGCAGTTCTTC. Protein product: CASSRSGTSGRSGEQFF.

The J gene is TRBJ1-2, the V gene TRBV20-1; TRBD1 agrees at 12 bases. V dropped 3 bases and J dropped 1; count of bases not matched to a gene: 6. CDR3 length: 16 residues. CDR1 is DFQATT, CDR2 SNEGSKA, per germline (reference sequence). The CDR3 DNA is TGCAGTGCTAGTCGGGGACAGGGGGCGTTTAACTATGGCTACACCTTC. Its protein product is CSASRGQGAFNYGYTF.

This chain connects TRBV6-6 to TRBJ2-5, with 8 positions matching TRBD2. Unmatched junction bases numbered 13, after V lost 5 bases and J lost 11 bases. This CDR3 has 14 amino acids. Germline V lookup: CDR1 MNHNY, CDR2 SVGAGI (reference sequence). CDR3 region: CASSGTGTRGKQYF. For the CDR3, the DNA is TGTGCCAGCAGTGGAACCGGGACTAGGGGCAAGCAGTACTTC.